Listed here are 5 T cell receptor beta chains from one sample, sequenced in a study of cytomegalovirus exposure and HLA in healthy donors. Use of 60 Vbeta and 13 Jbeta primers characterized the PCR. The method was immunoSEQ multiplex PCR; TCRdb's version includes in-frame clones alone and lacks a portion of them. The sample carries 120,000 to 150,000 clones, approximately 70% recorded once. The sample comprised PBMCs. These TCRs come from a woman in her sixties or seventies in good health and CMV-seronegative.

The chain employs TRBV5-1 and TRBJ2-3; D is perhaps TRBD2 (5 bases). The CDR3 loop spans 13 amino acids. Trimming pared 7 bases from V and 3 bases from J, leaving 12 bases between. Germline V gives CDR1 SGHRS, CDR2 YFSETQ. CDR3 coding DNA: TGCGCCAGCGGACTTCGAGGGACAGATACGCAGTATTTT. Its translation: CASGLRGTDTQYF.

This clone is judged medium-sized. V is TRBV14 and J is TRBJ1-1; D not resolved. Per the germline V gene, CDR1 is SGHDN and CDR2 is FVKESK. The CDR3 extends over 14 amino acids. V lost 1 base to trimming and J lost 4 bases, with 10 bases between them. The DNA for the CDR3 is TGTGCCAGCAGCCAAGTCGCGGGCGGCACTGAAGCTTTCTTT. Amino acid sequence: CASSQVAGGTEAFF.

This clone was counted only a few times. The V gene is TRBV5-6, the J gene TRBJ2-5; 9 bases map to TRBD2. V dropped 1 base and J dropped 4; count of bases not matched to a gene: 8. The length of the CDR3 is 16 residues. CDR1 and CDR2 (germline): SGHDT, YYEEEE. The CDR3 region is CASSLRGAGGRETQYF. The CDR3 region has the DNA TGTGCCAGCAGCTTGAGGGGGGCGGGGGGGAGAGAGACCCAGTACTTC.

The chain links TRBV12-5 to TRBJ1-1; 8 bases align to TRBD1. V dropped 10 bases and J dropped 5; count of bases not matched to a gene: 12. The CDR3 totals 14 residues. Germline CDR1 reads LGHNT; CDR2 reads FRNRAP. Here the CDR3 reads CATDPQGAGTEAFF. The CDR3 bases are TGTGCTACCGATCCCCAGGGGGCGGGAACTGAAGCTTTCTTT.

In the case of this clone: A read error may produce the germline difference seen at one junction end. The CDR3 DNA reads as TGTTCCAGCAGCTTAGTTCTCTTTAATTCACCCCTCCACTTT. Its translation: CSSSLVLFNSPLHF. The genes are TRBV7-9 and TRBJ1-6; no definite D call. The CDR3 is 14 amino acids. Germline assignment: CDR1 SEHNR and CDR2 FQNEAQ (reference sequence).